What follows are 27 T cell receptor beta chains derived from one specimen sequenced in a study of blood T cell repertoires in COVID-19. Produced via immunoSEQ multiplex PCR; TCRdb's table is partial and in-frame only. Here the sample spans approximately 70,000 clones, 88% being singletons. The sequencing sample was made of peripheral blood. The receptors were sampled from a human donor in a cohort sampled during active COVID-19.

V is TRBV2 and J is TRBJ2-1, with 7 bases aligning to TRBD2. CDR3 length: 17 residues. With V trimmed by 7 bases and J by 10 bases, 22 bases remained unmatched. Germline V gene lookup returns CDR1 SNHLY and CDR2 FYNNEI. CDR3 nucleotides: TGTGCCAGCATGCGTGAGCCGGTCGGGACTACACCGCGCGAGCAGTTCTTC. Protein sequence: CASMREPVGTTPREQFF.

The CDR3 nucleotides are TGTGCCACCGGGACTAGCGGGAGGGCTTACAATGAGCAGTTCTTC. The encoded protein is CATGTSGRAYNEQFF. The chain employs TRBV2 and TRBJ2-1, with TRBD2 matching over 16 bases. The junction had 4 bases not matched to a gene; V was cut back by 10 bases and J by 4 bases. The CDR3 loop spans 15 amino acids. CDR1 and CDR2 (germline): SNHLY, FYNNEI.

The chain carries TRBV5-6 and TRBJ2-3, with 7 bases fitting TRBD2. Germline values: CDR1 SGHDT, CDR2 YYEEEE. Losses at the gene ends were 7 bases for V and 2 bases for J; bases not matched to a gene: 13. CDR3 length: 16 amino acids. Written as DNA, the CDR3 is TGTGCCAGCCTACCCCGGGGGGAGTTTAACACAGATACGCAGTATTTT. Its protein is CASLPRGEFNTDTQYF.

This clone has just a few counts. The chain recombines TRBV10-3 with TRBJ2-7; TRBD1 agrees at 9 bases. Germline V CDR1 and CDR2: ENHRY, SYGVKD. The J segment lost 2 bases and the V segment lost 2 bases, leaving 7 bases of the junction unmatched. The CDR3 extends over 16 amino acids. The CDR3: CAISEPPGQGPYEQYF. In DNA form, the CDR3 reads TGTGCCATCAGTGAGCCACCGGGACAGGGCCCCTACGAGCAGTACTTC.

V gene TRBV5-6 combines with J gene TRBJ1-3; 8 positions agree with TRBD1. Germline CDR1 reads SGHDT; CDR2 reads YYEEEE. With 0 bases clipped from V and 0 bases from J, the junction kept 11 bases outside the gene matches. The CDR3 spans 19 residues. The CDR3 sequence: CASSLGSGTGLSSGNTIYF. The CDR3 DNA is TGTGCCAGCAGCTTGGGGTCGGGGACAGGCCTTAGCTCTGGAAACACCATATATTTT.

On this clone itself: This sample also contains other DNA sequences that code for the same CDR3. V is TRBV2 and J is TRBJ1-3; 10 bases are shared with TRBD1. The junction had 2 bases not matched to a gene; V was cut back by 6 bases and J by 0 bases. Germline CDR1 SNHLY, CDR2 FYNNEI. The length of the CDR3 is 15 residues. In DNA form, the CDR3 reads TGTGCCAGCAGAGGACAGGGGGGCTCTGGAAACACCATATATTTT. Amino acid sequence: CASRGQGGSGNTIYF.

The chain combines TRBV18 with TRBJ2-6, with 10 bases lining up with TRBD1. CDR1 is KGHSH and CDR2 is LQKENI in the germline V gene. The CDR3 totals 17 residues. Trimming at V came to 4 bases and at J to 2 bases, leaving 5 bases not matched to a gene. CDR3 nucleotide sequence: TGTGCCAGCTCACGGGACAGGGGTAACACTGGGGCCAACGTCCTGACTTTC. Protein sequence: CASSRDRGNTGANVLTF.

The chain recombines TRBV5-1 with TRBJ1-1; D possibly corresponds to TRBD1 (5 bases). Trimming cost V 3 bases and J 1 base, with 10 bases left between them. Per germline, CDR1 SGHRS and CDR2 YFSETQ. This CDR3 region has 14 residues. Here the CDR3 reads CASSYGQENTEAFF. DNA of the CDR3: TGCGCCAGCAGCTACGGACAAGAGAACACTGAAGCTTTCTTT.

The chain is built from TRBV21-1 and TRBJ2-7; whether TRBD1, the table's D call, matches the DNA was not checked. TRBV21-1 is annotated as a pseudogene. The CDR3 totals 13 residues. The CDR3 sequence: CASTATALYEQYV. CDR3 DNA: TGTGCCAGCACCGCGACAGCACTCTACGAGCAGTACGTC.

This CDR3 reads CASSLIQESIQYF. In DNA form, the CDR3 reads TGTGCCAGCAGTTTGATACAGGAGAGCATTCAGTACTTC. This chain joins TRBV12-3 or TRBV12-4 and TRBJ2-4, with D possibly TRBD1 on 5 matching bases. This CDR3 comprises 13 residues. The V and J ends lost 3 bases and 9 bases respectively, with 12 bases between them.

This clone was observed a single time. This chain joins TRBV10-1 and TRBJ2-2; the match to TRBD2 covers 9 bases. With V trimmed by 2 bases and J by 6 bases, 10 bases remained unmatched. The CDR3 length is 17 residues. CDR1 and CDR2 from the germline V gene are WNHNN and SYGVQD (reference sequence). The CDR3 region is CASSEGGSGSFSGELFF. The CDR3 DNA reads TGCGCCAGCAGTGAGGGGGGTAGCGGGAGCTTCTCCGGGGAGCTGTTTTTT.

The chain has TRBV5-4 and TRBJ2-7, with a weak D call TRBD2 (5 bases). V lost 4 bases and J lost 3, with 11 bases in between. The CDR3 runs 13 residues. CDR1 is SGHNT, CDR2 YYREEE, per germline (reference sequence). The CDR3 nucleotides read TGTGCCAGCAGCCGGACCGGGAACTACGAGCAGTACTTC. The encoded protein is CASSRTGNYEQYF.

The CDR3 region has the DNA TGTGCCAGCAGCTGGACTAGCGGGAGTATGGAGCAGTACGTC. Translating it yields CASSWTSGSMEQYV. The chain combines TRBV5-6 with TRBJ2-7; 13 bases agree with TRBD2. Germline-derived CDR1 and CDR2 are SGHDT and YYEEEE. CDR3 length: 14 residues. V shed 3 bases, J shed 7 bases, and the junction held 4 bases outside the gene matches.

The rearrangement joins TRBV11-2 to TRBJ2-3; D unclear. The CDR3 loop spans 15 amino acids. Germline V gene data show CDR1 as SGHAT and CDR2 as FQNNGV. Trimming stripped 3 bases from V and 5 bases from J, with 15 bases between. CDR3 DNA sequence: TGTGCCAGCAGCTTTGGCGCGCGGTTCCAAGATACGCAGTATTTT. Amino acids: CASSFGARFQDTQYF.

The chain couples TRBV18 to TRBJ1-4; D might be TRBD1 (6 bases). The germline gives CDR1 KGHSH, CDR2 LQKENI. The V end was cut by 4 bases, the J end by 0 bases, with 12 bases between. This CDR3 comprises 16 residues. The chain's CDR3 is CASSQTAGATNEKLFF. CDR3 DNA: TGTGCCAGCTCACAGACGGCAGGGGCAACTAATGAAAAACTGTTTTTT.

The chain uses TRBV4-2 and TRBJ2-1; D perhaps matches TRBD1 (5 bases). Trimming removed 0 bases at V and 5 bases at J, with 20 bases between. This CDR3 is built from 18 residues. Germline V gives CDR1 LGHNA, CDR2 YNFKEQ. CDR3 sequence (DNA): TGTGCCAGCAGCCAAGATGTTATAACCTCCCAAGGGGACAATGAGCAGTTCTTC. The encoded protein is CASSQDVITSQGDNEQFF.

This chain links TRBV14 with TRBJ2-2; 10 nucleotides line up with TRBD1. This CDR3 is 17 amino acids long. In germline, CDR1 is SGHDN, CDR2 FVKESK. V was clipped by 3 bases and J by 7 bases; unmatched bases: 11. The CDR3 nucleotides read TGTGCCAGCAGCCACCCCCCGGGACAGGGGTTAATCGGGGAGCTGTTTTTT. It specifies CASSHPPGQGLIGELFF. Drawing the rest from reference TRBV14 and TRBJ2-2, the complete variable domain is EAGVTQFPSHSVIEKGQTVTLRCDPISGHDNLYWYRRVMGKEIKFLLHFVKESKQDESGMPNNRFLAERTGGTYSTLKVQPAELEDSGVYFCASSHPPGQGLIGELFFGEGSRLTVL.

The rearrangement joins TRBV11-2 to TRBJ2-1; D perhaps matches TRBD1 (6 bases). Germline loops: CDR1 SGHAT, CDR2 FQNNGV. With 3 bases removed from V and 4 bases from J, the gap between germline ends came to 13 bases. The CDR3 has 15 residues. CDR3 amino acids: CASSFTGYEYNEQFF. The DNA for the CDR3 is TGTGCCAGCAGCTTTACAGGGTATGAATACAATGAGCAGTTCTTC.

J is TRBJ1-3 and V is TRBV15; D is unclear. This CDR3 region has 15 residues. V was pared by 0 bases and J by 8 bases, with 14 bases between. Germline values: CDR1 LNHNV, CDR2 YYDKDF (reference sequence). CDR3 protein: CATSRDTTLQDTIYF. The CDR3 nucleotides read TGTGCCACCAGCAGAGATACGACACTTCAGGACACCATATATTTT.

The CDR3 DNA reads as TGTGCCAGTAGTATCGCAGAGAACACTGAAGCTTTCTTT. This sequence encodes CASSIAENTEAFF. V is TRBV19 and J is TRBJ1-1; no firm D call. Trimming took off 3 bases at V and 1 base at J, with 6 bases between the two ends. Germline assignment: CDR1 LNHDA and CDR2 SQIVND (reference sequence). The CDR3 is 13 residues long.

This rearrangement joins TRBV21-1 to TRBJ1-6. TRBV21-1 is flagged as a pseudogene. CDR3 length: 18 amino acids. In DNA form, the CDR3 reads TGTGCCAGCAGCAATCCCCGACGTTGGAGCTCCTATAATTCACCCCTCCACTTT. Translating it yields CASSNPRRWSSYNSPLHF.

V and J are TRBV6-5 and TRBJ2-7, with D possibly TRBD1 on 6 matching bases. The CDR3 loop spans 13 amino acids. The V end lost 7 bases, the J end lost 3 bases, and 13 bases lay between the germline ends. CDR1 is MNHEY, CDR2 SVGAGI, per germline. The CDR3 DNA reads as TGTGCCAGCACTGCAGGGGTTAACTACGAGCAGTACTTC. It specifies CASTAGVNYEQYF.

The DNA for the CDR3 is TGTGCCAGCAGCTTACTTATGAGGACTAGTACCACGCAGTATTTT. Translating gives CASSLLMRTSTTQYF. The V and J genes are TRBV5-6 and TRBJ2-3, with 7 positions matching TRBD2. The CDR3 extends over 15 amino acids. Germline V gene lookup returns CDR1 SGHDT and CDR2 YYEEEE. The J segment lost 9 bases and the V segment lost 2 bases, leaving 12 bases of the junction unmatched.

The chain carries TRBV7-2 and TRBJ2-1; D is uncertain. The V gene's germline CDR1 is SGHTA and CDR2 FQGNSA. The CDR3 spans 11 residues. V dropped 1 base and J dropped 12 bases, with 7 bases sitting between them. This CDR3 reads CASSLDERQFF. DNA for the CDR3: TGTGCCAGCAGCTTAGACGAGCGGCAGTTCTTC.

The V and J genes are TRBV30 and TRBJ2-5; the match to TRBD2 covers 8 bases. V shed 8 bases, J shed 1 base, and the junction held 12 bases outside the gene matches. The germline V gene encodes CDR1 GTSNPN and CDR2 SVGIG (reference sequence). There are 15 residues in the CDR3. In nucleotides, the CDR3 is TGTGCCGGGGGGGCTAGCGGGCAAAGCCAAGAGACCCAGTACTTC. The encoded protein is CAGGASGQSQETQYF. The whole variable domain, filled in from reference TRBV30 and TRBJ2-5, reads SQTIHQWPATLVQPVGSPLSLECTVEGTSNPNLYWYRQAAGRGLQLLFYSVGIGQISSEVPQNLSASRPQDRQFILSSKKLLLSDSGFYLCAGGASGQSQETQYFGPGTRLLVL.

The chain recombines TRBV27 with TRBJ1-5; no definite D call. The CDR3 consists of 16 residues. V was cut by 5 bases and J by 4 bases, with 18 bases left in between. CDR1 and CDR2 (germline): MNHEY, SMNVEV (reference sequence). CDR3 region: CASSPLGIVPNQPQHF. CDR3 nucleotides: TGTGCCAGCAGTCCCCTCGGGATTGTCCCAAATCAGCCCCAGCATTTT.

CDR3 nucleotide sequence: TGTGCCAGCAGTGTATCCTACGAGCAGTACGTC. It yields the protein CASSVSYEQYV. The chain couples TRBV2 to TRBJ2-7; D unclear. Germline V gene data show CDR1 as SNHLY and CDR2 as FYNNEI. Trimming pared 4 bases from V and 1 base from J, leaving 2 bases between. The CDR3 is made up of 11 amino acids.